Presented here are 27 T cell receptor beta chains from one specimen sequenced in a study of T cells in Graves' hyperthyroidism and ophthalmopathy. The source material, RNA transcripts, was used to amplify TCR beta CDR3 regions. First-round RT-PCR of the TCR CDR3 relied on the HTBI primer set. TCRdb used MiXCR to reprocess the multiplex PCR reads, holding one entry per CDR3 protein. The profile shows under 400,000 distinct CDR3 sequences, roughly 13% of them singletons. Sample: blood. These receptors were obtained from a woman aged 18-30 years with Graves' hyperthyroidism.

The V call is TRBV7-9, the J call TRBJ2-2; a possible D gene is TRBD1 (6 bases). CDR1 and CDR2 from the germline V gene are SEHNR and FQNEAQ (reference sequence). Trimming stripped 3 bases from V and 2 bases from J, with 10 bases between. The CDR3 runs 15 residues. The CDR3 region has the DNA TGTGCCAGCAGCTTCACAGGGTCCAACACCGGGGAGCTGTTTTTT. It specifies CASSFTGSNTGELFF.

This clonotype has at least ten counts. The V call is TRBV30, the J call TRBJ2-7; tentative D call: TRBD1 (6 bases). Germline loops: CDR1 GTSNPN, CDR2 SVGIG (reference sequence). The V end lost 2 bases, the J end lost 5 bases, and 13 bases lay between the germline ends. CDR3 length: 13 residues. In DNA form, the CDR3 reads TGTGCCTGGAGTTGGGCGAGGGGGAACGAGCAGTACTTC. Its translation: CAWSWARGNEQYF.

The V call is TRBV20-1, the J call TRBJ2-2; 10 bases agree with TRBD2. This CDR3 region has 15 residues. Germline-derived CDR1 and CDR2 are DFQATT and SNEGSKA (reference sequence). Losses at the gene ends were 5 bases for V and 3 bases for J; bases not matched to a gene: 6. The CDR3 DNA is TGCAGTGCTCAAGGACTAGCGGAATACACCGGGGAGCTGTTTTTT. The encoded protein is CSAQGLAEYTGELFF.

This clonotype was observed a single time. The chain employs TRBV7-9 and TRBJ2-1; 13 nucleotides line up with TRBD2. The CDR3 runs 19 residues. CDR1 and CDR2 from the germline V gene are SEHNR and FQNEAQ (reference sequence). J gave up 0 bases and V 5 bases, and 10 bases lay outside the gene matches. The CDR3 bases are TGTGCCAGCAGCCATCCCGGGACTAGCGGGATCAGCTCCTACAATGAGCAGTTCTTC. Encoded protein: CASSHPGTSGISSYNEQFF. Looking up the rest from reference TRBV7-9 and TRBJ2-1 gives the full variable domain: DTGVSQNPRHKITKRGQNVTFRCDPISEHNRLYWYRQTLGQGPEFLTYFQNEAQLEKSRLLSDRFSAERPKGSFSTLEIQRTEQGDSAMYLCASSHPGTSGISSYNEQFFGPGTRLTVL.

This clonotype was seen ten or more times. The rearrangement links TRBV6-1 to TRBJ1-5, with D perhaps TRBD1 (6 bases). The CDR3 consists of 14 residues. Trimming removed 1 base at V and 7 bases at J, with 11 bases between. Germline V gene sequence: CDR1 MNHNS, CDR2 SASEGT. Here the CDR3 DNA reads TGTGCCAGCAGTGAAGGGCAGGGGTTGCAGCCCCAGCATTTT. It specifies CASSEGQGLQPQHF.

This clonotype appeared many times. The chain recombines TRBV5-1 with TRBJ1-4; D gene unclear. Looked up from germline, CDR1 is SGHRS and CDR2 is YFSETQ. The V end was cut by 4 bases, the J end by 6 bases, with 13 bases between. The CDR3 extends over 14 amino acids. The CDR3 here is CASSAQAEDEKLFF. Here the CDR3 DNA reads TGCGCCAGCAGCGCGCAGGCAGAAGATGAAAAACTGTTTTTT.

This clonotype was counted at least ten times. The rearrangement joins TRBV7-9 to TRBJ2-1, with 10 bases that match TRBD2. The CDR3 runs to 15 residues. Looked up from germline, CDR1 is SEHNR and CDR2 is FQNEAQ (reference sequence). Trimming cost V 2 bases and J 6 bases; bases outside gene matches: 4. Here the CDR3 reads CASSLRLAGSNEQFF. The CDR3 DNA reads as TGTGCCAGCAGCTTAAGACTAGCGGGCTCCAATGAGCAGTTCTTC.

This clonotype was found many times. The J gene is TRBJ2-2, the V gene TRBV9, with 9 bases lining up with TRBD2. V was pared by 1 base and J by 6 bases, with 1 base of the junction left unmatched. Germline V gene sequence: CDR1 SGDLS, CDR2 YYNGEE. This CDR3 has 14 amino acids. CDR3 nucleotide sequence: TGTGCCAGCAGCGTATTAGCGGGAGCCGGGGAGCTGTTTTTT. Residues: CASSVLAGAGELFF.

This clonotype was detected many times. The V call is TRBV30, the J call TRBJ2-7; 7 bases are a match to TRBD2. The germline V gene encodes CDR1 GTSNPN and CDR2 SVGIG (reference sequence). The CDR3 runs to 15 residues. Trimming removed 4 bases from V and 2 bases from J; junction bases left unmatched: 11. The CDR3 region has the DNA TGTGCCTGGACCCCGCCCAGCGGGGAGGCCTACGAGCAGTACTTC. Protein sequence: CAWTPPSGEAYEQYF.

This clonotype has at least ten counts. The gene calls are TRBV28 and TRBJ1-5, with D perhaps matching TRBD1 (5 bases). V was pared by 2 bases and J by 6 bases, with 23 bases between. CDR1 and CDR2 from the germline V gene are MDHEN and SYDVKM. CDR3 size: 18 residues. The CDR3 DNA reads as TGTGCCAGCAGTTTACCCCCCACTGAGGCGGGGGTCGGTCAGCCCCAGCATTTT. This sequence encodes CASSLPPTEAGVGQPQHF.

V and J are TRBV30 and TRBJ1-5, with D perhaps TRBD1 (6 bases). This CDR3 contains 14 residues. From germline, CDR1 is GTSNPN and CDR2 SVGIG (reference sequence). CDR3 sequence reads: CAGGGGYSNQPQHF. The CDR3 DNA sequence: TGTGCGGGCGGAGGGGGATATAGCAATCAGCCCCAGCATTTT.

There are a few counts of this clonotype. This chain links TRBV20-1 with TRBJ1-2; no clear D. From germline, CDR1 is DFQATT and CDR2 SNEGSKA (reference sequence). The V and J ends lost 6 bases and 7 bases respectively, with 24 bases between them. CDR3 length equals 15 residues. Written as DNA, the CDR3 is TGCAGTGCACACCACATAGGAGGCCTGGGTGGTGGCTACACCTTC. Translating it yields CSAHHIGGLGGGYTF.

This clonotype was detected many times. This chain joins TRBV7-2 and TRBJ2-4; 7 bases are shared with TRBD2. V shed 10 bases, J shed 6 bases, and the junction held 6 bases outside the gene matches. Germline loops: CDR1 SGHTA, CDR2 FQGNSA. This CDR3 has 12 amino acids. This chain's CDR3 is CATGGGVNIQYF. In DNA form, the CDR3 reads TGTGCCACCGGGGGAGGGGTAAACATTCAGTACTTC. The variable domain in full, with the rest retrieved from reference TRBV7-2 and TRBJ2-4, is GAGVSQSPSNKVTEKGKDVELRCDPISGHTALYWYRQSLGQGLEFLIYFQGNSAPDKSGLPSDRFSAERTGGSVSTLTIQRTQQEDSAVYLCATGGGVNIQYFGAGTRLSVL.

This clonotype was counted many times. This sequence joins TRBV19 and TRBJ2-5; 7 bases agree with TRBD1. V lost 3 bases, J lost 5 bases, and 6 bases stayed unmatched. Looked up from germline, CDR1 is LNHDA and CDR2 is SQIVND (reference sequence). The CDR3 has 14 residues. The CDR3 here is CASSIRTGGETQYF. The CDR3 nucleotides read TGTGCCAGTAGTATTCGGACAGGCGGGGAGACCCAGTACTTC.

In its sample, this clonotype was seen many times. The chain's CDR3 is CASSYSPQALWESGYTF. CDR3 DNA sequence: TGTGCCAGCAGTTACTCGCCACAGGCCCTTTGGGAGTCTGGCTACACCTTC. The chain employs TRBV6-5 and TRBJ1-2; possible D gene TRBD1, 5 bases. From germline, CDR1 is MNHEY and CDR2 SVGAGI. There are 17 residues in the CDR3. V lost 0 bases to trimming and J lost 7 bases, with 21 bases between them.

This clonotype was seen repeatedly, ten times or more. The CDR3 DNA follows: TGCAGTGCTCTGAGACTAGCGGGGCAAGAGACCCAGTACTTC. Its translation: CSALRLAGQETQYF. V gene TRBV20-1 combines with J gene TRBJ2-5; TRBD2 aligns across 11 bases. The CDR3 extends over 14 amino acids. Germline V gene sequence: CDR1 DFQATT, CDR2 SNEGSKA (reference sequence). V lost 5 bases and J lost 2; bases outside the gene matches: 4.

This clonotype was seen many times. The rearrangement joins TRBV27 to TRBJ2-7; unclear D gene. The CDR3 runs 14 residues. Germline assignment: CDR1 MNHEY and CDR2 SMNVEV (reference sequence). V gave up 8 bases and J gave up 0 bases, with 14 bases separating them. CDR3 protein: CASRRVPSSYEQYF. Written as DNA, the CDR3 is TGTGCCAGCCGACGGGTCCCGAGCTCCTACGAGCAGTACTTC.

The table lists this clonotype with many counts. The CDR3 region is CASSVSYRTSGWASTSYNEQFF. CDR3 DNA: TGTGCCAGCAGCGTAAGTTATCGGACTAGCGGGTGGGCCTCTACTTCATACAATGAGCAGTTCTTC. The chain links TRBV7-8 to TRBJ2-1; 11 nucleotides agree with TRBD2. This CDR3 spans 22 amino acids. Germline CDR1 and CDR2: SGHVS and FQNEAQ. The trim removed 5 bases at V and 4 bases at J, leaving 25 bases unmatched.

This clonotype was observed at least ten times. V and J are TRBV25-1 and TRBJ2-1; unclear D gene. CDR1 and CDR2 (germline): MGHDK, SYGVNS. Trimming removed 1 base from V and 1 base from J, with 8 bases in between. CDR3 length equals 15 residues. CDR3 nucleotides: TGTGCCAGCAGTGAATTTGCACGGTCCTACAATGAGCAGTTCTTC. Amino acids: CASSEFARSYNEQFF.

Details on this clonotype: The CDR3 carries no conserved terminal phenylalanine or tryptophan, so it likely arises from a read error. DNA for the CDR3: TGTGCCAGCAGCGGACAGGAAAGCTCCTACAATGAGCAGTTCTCC. Translation gives CASSGQESSYNEQFS. The rearrangement uses TRBV9 and TRBJ2-1; weak D call: TRBD1 (6 bases). The V and J ends lost 3 bases and 0 bases respectively, with 10 bases between them. Per the germline V gene, CDR1 is SGDLS and CDR2 is YYNGEE. The CDR3 spans 15 residues.

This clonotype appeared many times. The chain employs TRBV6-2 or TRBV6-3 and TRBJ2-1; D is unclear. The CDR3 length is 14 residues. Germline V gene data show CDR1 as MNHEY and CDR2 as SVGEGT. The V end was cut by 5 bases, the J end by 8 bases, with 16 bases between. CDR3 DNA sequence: TGTGCCAGCAGTCACATGACCCAGGCCCATGAGCAGTTCTTC. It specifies CASSHMTQAHEQFF.

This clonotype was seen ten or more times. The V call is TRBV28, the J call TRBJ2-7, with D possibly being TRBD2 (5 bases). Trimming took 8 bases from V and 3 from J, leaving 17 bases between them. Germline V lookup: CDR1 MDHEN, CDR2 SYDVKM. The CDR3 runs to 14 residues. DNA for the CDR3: TGTGCCAGCTACGTGAGGGTGCAGGTCTACGAGCAGTACTTC. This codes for CASYVRVQVYEQYF.

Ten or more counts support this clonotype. In nucleotides, the CDR3 is TGTGCCACCAGGGAGTTCAGGGCCGGCACAGATACGCAGTATTTT. Amino acid sequence: CATREFRAGTDTQYF. The rearrangement links TRBV15 to TRBJ2-3; the D gene is possibly TRBD1 (5 bases). This CDR3 is built from 15 residues. Trimming stripped 6 bases from V and 1 base from J, with 14 bases between. Germline V gene lookup returns CDR1 LNHNV and CDR2 YYDKDF (reference sequence). Supplemented by reference TRBV15 and TRBJ2-3, the full variable domain reads DAMVIQNPRYQVTQFGKPVTLSCSQTLNHNVMYWYQQKSSQAPKLLFHYYDKDFNNEADTPDNFQSRRPNTSFCFLDIRSPGLGDTAMYLCATREFRAGTDTQYFGPGTRLTVL.

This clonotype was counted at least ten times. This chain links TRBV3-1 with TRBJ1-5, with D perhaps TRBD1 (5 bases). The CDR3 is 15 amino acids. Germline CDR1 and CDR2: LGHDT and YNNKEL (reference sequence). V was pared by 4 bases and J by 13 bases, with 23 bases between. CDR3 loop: CASSLRGVHQRAQHF. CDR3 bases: TGTGCCAGCAGCCTAAGAGGGGTGCATCAACGGGCTCAGCATTTT.

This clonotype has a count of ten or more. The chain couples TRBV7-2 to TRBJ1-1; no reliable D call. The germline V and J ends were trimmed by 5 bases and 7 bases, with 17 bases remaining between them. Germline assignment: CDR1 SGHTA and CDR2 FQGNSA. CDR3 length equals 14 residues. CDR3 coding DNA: TGTGCCAGCAGCCCCTTAGGCAGCGGATATGAAGCTTTCTTT. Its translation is CASSPLGSGYEAFF. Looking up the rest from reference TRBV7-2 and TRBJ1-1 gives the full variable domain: GAGVSQSPSNKVTEKGKDVELRCDPISGHTALYWYRQSLGQGLEFLIYFQGNSAPDKSGLPSDRFSAERTGGSVSTLTIQRTQQEDSAVYLCASSPLGSGYEAFFGQGTRLTVV.

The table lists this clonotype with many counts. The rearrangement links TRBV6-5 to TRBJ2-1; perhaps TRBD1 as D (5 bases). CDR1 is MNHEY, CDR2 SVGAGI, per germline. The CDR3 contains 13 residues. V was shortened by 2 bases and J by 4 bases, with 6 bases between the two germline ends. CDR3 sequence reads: CASSYQGYNEQFF. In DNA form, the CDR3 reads TGTGCCAGCAGTTACCAGGGTTACAATGAGCAGTTCTTC.

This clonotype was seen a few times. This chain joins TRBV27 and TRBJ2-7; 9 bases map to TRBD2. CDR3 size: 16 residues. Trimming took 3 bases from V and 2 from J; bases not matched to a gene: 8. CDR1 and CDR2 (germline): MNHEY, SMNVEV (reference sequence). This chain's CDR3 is CASSFAGGGGTYEQYF. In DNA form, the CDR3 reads TGTGCCAGCAGTTTTGCGGGGGGGGGGGGCACCTACGAGCAGTACTTC.